This TCR beta chain was profiled in a study of T cells in Graves' hyperthyroidism and ophthalmopathy. TCR beta CDR3 region amplification was performed from RNA transcripts. In the first-round RT-PCR of the TCR CDR3, the HTBI primer set was used. TCRdb itself ran the multiplex PCR reads through MiXCR, one entry per CDR3 protein. The repertoire consists of 390,000 or so distinct CDR3 sequences, with under 15% occurring once and the leading ten covering less than 15%. Many counts were recorded for this clonotype. CDR1 and CDR2 from the germline V gene are SGHVS and FNYEAQ. Trimming cost V 0 bases and J 3 bases, with 6 bases left between them. This CDR3 is built from 13 residues.

This receptor was taken from a man younger than 30 with Graves' ophthalmopathy. The chain joins TRBV7-6 to TRBJ2-7; no firm D call. The sequenced sample consisted of blood. The DNA of the CDR3 is TGTGCCAGCAGCTTAGCGCTCCGCTACGAGCAGTACTTC. Its translation: CASSLALRYEQYF.